This entry lists 4 T cell receptor beta chains sequenced from one sample in a study of neoadjuvant anti-PD-1 for oral cavity cancer. Clones were sequenced by immunoSEQ multiplex PCR, and TCRdb holds only the in-frame ones, with some missing. The sample carries fewer than 7,000 clones, about 70% recorded once. The sample was PBMCs, taken before nivolumab (anti-PD-1) treatment. The receptors come from a person between 40 and 85 years old with oral cavity squamous cell carcinoma.

V gene TRBV19 combines with J gene TRBJ2-4; 7 nucleotides agree with TRBD1. V was pared by 7 bases and J by 5 bases, with 14 bases of the junction left unmatched. The germline CDR1 and CDR2 sequences are LNHDA and SQIVND (reference sequence). This CDR3 contains 16 residues. The chain's CDR3 is CASKNPAGGTENIQYF. CDR3 nucleotide sequence: TGTGCCAGTAAGAACCCGGCAGGGGGTACGGAAAACATTCAGTACTTC.

The chain recombines TRBV6-1 with TRBJ1-1, with TRBD1 as a possible D gene (5 bases). This CDR3 contains 14 residues. V lost 5 bases and J lost 4, with 14 bases in between. Germline CDR1 MNHNS, CDR2 SASEGT. The CDR3 is CASSRGGDLTEAFF. The CDR3 bases are TGTGCCAGCAGTAGGGGCGGGGACCTCACTGAAGCTTTCTTT.

The chain carries TRBV19 and TRBJ1-5; D uncertain. Between the trimmed V and J ends, which lost 3 bases and 6 bases, there was a span of 18 bases. This CDR3 is built from 16 residues. Per germline, CDR1 LNHDA and CDR2 SQIVND (reference sequence). The CDR3 bases are TGTGCCAGTAGTATTCGGCCAGGTTCGGTCTTTCAGCCCCAGCATTTT. Amino acid sequence: CASSIRPGSVFQPQHF.

This clone was counted between two and nine times. The V gene is TRBV28, the J gene TRBJ1-1; D ambiguous. The germline CDR1 and CDR2 sequences are MDHEN and SYDVKM. Deletions cut 7 bases from V and 2 bases from J, with 11 bases between. The CDR3 length is 13 residues. This CDR3 reads CASTWTGNTEAFF. In nucleotides, the CDR3 is TGTGCCAGCACCTGGACGGGCAACACTGAAGCTTTCTTT. Full variable domain (remainder filled in from reference TRBV28 and TRBJ1-1): DVKVTQSSRYLVKRTGEKVFLECVQDMDHENMFWYRQDPGLGLRLIYFSYDVKMKEKGDIPEGYSVSREKKERFSLILESASTNQTSMYLCASTWTGNTEAFFGQGTRLTVV.